Here is one T cell receptor (beta chain) with its context. The data are from a study of blood T cell repertoires in COVID-19. Profiled with immunoSEQ multiplex PCR; TCRdb holds only in-frame clones, not every one. The repertoire has about 200,000 clones, about 78% of them found once; the top ten carry 4.5% to 7%. The CDR3 consists of 16 residues. V dropped 0 bases and J dropped 0; count of bases not matched to a gene: 3. CDR1 and CDR2 from the germline V gene are SGHKS and YYEKEE (reference sequence). The chain is built from TRBV5-5 and TRBJ1-3, with TRBD1 matching 7 bases. The clonotype was recovered from a woman between 65 and 79 years old with acute or convalescent COVID-19. Sequencing used peripheral blood. The CDR3 loop reads CASSLEQGTSGNTIYF. The CDR3 DNA follows: TGTGCCAGCAGCTTGGAACAGGGGACCTCTGGAAACACCATATATTTT.